This T cell receptor (beta chain) was documented in a study of T cells in localized non-small cell lung cancer. General study results and limits: Those with higher blood T cell density had longer overall survival. Maximal T cell clonality occurred in uninvolved adjacent lung, with tumor ranking below it. Within adjacent lung there appeared a median around 60 of the top 100 tumor clones. Without multi-region sequencing, intratumor heterogeneity could not be excluded.

Repertoires were generated with immunoSEQ multiplex PCR, while TCRdb's copy carries only in-frame clones and drops some. The sample consists of more than 2,500 clones, 15% to 20% of them appearing once. As regards this clone: The antigen remains unidentified.

The CDR3 covers 14 residues. Trimming removed 1 base at V and 4 bases at J, with 10 bases between. Germline loops: CDR1 SGHNT, CDR2 YENEEA. The gene calls are TRBV11-3 and TRBJ1-1, with D possibly matching TRBD1 (5 bases). The material was lung tumor tissue, obtained before any cancer treatment. The TCR originated in a woman aged 40 to 75 with stage II lung adenocarcinoma. CDR3 nucleotides: TGTGCCAGCAGCTTAGTCAGGGTGGGCACTGAAGCTTTCTTT. Encoded protein: CASSLVRVGTEAFF.